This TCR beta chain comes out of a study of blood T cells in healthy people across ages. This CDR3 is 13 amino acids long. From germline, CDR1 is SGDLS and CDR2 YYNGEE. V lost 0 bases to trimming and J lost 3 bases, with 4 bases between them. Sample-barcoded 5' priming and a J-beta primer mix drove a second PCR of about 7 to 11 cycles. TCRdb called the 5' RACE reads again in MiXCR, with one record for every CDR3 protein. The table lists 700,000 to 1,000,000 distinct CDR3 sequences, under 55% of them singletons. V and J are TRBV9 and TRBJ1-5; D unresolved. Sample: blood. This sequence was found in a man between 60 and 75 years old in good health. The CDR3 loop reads CASSVGPNQPQHF. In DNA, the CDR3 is TGTGCCAGCAGCGTAGGGCCCAATCAGCCCCAGCATTTT.